One and the same sample provided the 14 T cell receptor beta chains below, sequenced in a study of CD8+ T cells in alopecia areata (dated by TCRdb to the late 2010s). The protocol used for the library was the immunoSEQ multiplex PCR assay. RNA was extracted from all samples and reverse transcribed into cDNA as template for TCR sequencing. TCRdb obtained this table from immuneACCESS and retained in-frame rearrangements with V and J assigned. These tables miss some clones; where compared with another copy, unresolved V genes account for less than half of the shortfall, and the remainder is unexplained. The table for this sample lists about 220,000 clones; more than 45% of them were counted only once. The ten largest clones capture about 1.6% of the sample. The sample's time point label, decoded: more than 3 weeks on oral tofacitinib. The sample's treatment or condition label is to be understood as: oral pan-JAK inhibitor, 5-10 mg twice daily.

The source material was CD4+ T cells sorted from blood, sampled at week 4, from a patient treated with tofacitinib. The source of these receptors is a human donor with alopecia areata.

This rearrangement joins TRBV5-1 to TRBJ2-3, with 7 bases matching TRBD2. The V gene's germline CDR1 is SGHRS and CDR2 YFSETQ. V lost 4 bases to trimming and J lost 8 bases; unmatched junction nucleotides: 10. The CDR3 has 14 residues. The CDR3, as DNA: TGCGCCAGCAGCCAGCACGGGGGGAGCGTTACGCAGTATTTT. It is translated as CASSQHGGSVTQYF.

This clone has a handful of counts. This sample includes further DNA sequences coding for the same CDR3. J is TRBJ1-1 and V is TRBV9, with no clear D. Germline V gene lookup returns CDR1 SGDLS and CDR2 YYNGEE. The CDR3 runs to 13 residues. Trimming took off 0 bases at V and 0 bases at J, with 3 bases between the two ends. The CDR3 sequence: CASSVAVNTEAFF. The DNA for the CDR3 is TGTGCCAGCAGCGTAGCGGTGAACACTGAAGCTTTCTTT.

There are many counts of this clone. Distinct nucleotide sequences in the sample also encode this CDR3. The gene calls are TRBV5-1 and TRBJ1-1; TRBD1 might be the D (6 bases). The CDR3 totals 15 residues. Germline V lookup: CDR1 SGHRS, CDR2 YFSETQ. V dropped 3 bases and J dropped 1 base, with 13 bases sitting between them. The CDR3: CASSSRGQQNTEAFF. The CDR3 DNA follows: TGCGCCAGCAGCTCCAGGGGTCAGCAGAACACTGAAGCTTTCTTT.

Of note for this clone: An end of the junction differs from the germline gene, which may be a read error. The V gene is TRBV9, the J gene TRBJ2-1; D not resolved. The CDR3 consists of 12 residues. In germline, CDR1 is SGDLS, CDR2 YYNGEE. The chain's CDR3 is CASSVDPLTLVF. In DNA, the CDR3 is TGTGCCAGCAGCGTAGACCCCCTCACATTAGTCTTC.

This clone was detected only a few times. This chain links TRBV7-8 with TRBJ2-6, with 11 bases matching TRBD1. Germline V CDR1 and CDR2: SGHVS, FQNEAQ. The CDR3 has 19 amino acids. V trimming: 5 bases; J trimming: 0 bases; junction bases outside the gene matches: 9. CDR3 region: CASSPLPGQGDSGANVLTF. The CDR3 region has the DNA TGTGCCAGCAGCCCCCTGCCGGGACAGGGGGACTCTGGGGCCAACGTCCTGACTTTC.

A few counts support this clone. The V and J genes are TRBV6-6 and TRBJ2-3; 7 bases agree with TRBD2. CDR1 and CDR2 from the germline V gene are MNHNY and SVGAGI (reference sequence). The CDR3 runs 16 residues. V was clipped by 5 bases and J by 1 base; unmatched bases: 9. The CDR3: CASSSLSGRGTDTQYF. The CDR3 DNA reads TGTGCCAGCAGTAGCCTTAGCGGGCGTGGCACAGATACGCAGTATTTT.

In DNA form, the CDR3 reads TGTGCCAGCTCACCAAGACAGGGACCTGGGGAGCAGTACTTC. Its translation: CASSPRQGPGEQYF. V and J are TRBV18 and TRBJ2-7, with 7 bases that match TRBD1. Per the germline V gene, CDR1 is KGHSH and CDR2 is LQKENI. The junction had 8 bases not matched to a gene; V was cut back by 2 bases and J by 7 bases. CDR3 length: 14 residues. The entire variable domain, with the rest obtained from reference TRBV18 and TRBJ2-7, is as follows: NAGVMQNPRHLVRRRGQEARLRCSPMKGHSHVYWYRQLPEEGLKFMVYLQKENIIDESGMPKERFSAEFPKEGPSILRIQQVVRGDSAAYFCASSPRQGPGEQYFGPGTRLTVT.

V and J are TRBV30 and TRBJ1-5; 8 bases map to TRBD1. V shed 0 bases, J shed 7 bases, and the junction held 5 bases outside the gene matches. The CDR3 spans 14 residues. Germline-derived CDR1 and CDR2 are GTSNPN and SVGIG (reference sequence). The CDR3 reads CAWSVPGGRQPQHF. CDR3 in DNA: TGTGCCTGGAGTGTCCCAGGGGGCAGACAGCCCCAGCATTTT.

This chain uses TRBV5-1 with TRBJ1-2; a weak D match, TRBD1 (5 bases). Trimming shortened V by 1 base and J by 6 bases, and 10 bases separated the two germline ends. Germline V lookup: CDR1 SGHRS, CDR2 YFSETQ. This CDR3 is 13 amino acids long. Here the CDR3 reads CASSLQGEDGYTF. In DNA form, the CDR3 reads TGCGCCAGCAGCTTGCAAGGGGAGGATGGCTACACCTTC.

This clone appeared a few times. This chain uses TRBV7-2 with TRBJ2-7; maybe TRBD1 (6 bases). V lost 4 bases and J lost 3, with 10 bases in between. CDR1 and CDR2 from the germline V gene are SGHTA and FQGNSA. The CDR3 contains 13 residues. DNA of the CDR3: TGTGCCAGCAGCTCCGGACAGCTCTACGAGCAGTACTTC. It yields the protein CASSSGQLYEQYF.

This chain joins TRBV30 and TRBJ2-5; 7 nucleotides agree with TRBD1. Germline assignment: CDR1 GTSNPN and CDR2 SVGIG (reference sequence). With 3 bases clipped from V and 2 bases from J, the junction kept 3 bases outside the gene matches. The CDR3 length is 13 residues. CDR3 bases: TGTGCCTGGAGGGCACAGGGGCAAGAGACCCAGTACTTC. Its translation is CAWRAQGQETQYF.

The rearrangement uses TRBV29-1 and TRBJ1-5; TRBD1 might be the D (6 bases). The CDR3 contains 19 residues. The germline gives CDR1 SQVTM, CDR2 ANQGSEA. Trimming stripped 2 bases from V and 3 bases from J, with 26 bases between. As DNA, the CDR3 is TGCAGCGTTGAATCAAAGTCCCTTCTGGACAGAAGATACAATCAGCCCCAGCATTTT. Its protein product is CSVESKSLLDRRYNQPQHF.

This clone came up a few times. The chain uses TRBV5-6 and TRBJ1-5; the D is unclear. Trimming pared 1 base from V and 0 bases from J, leaving 8 bases between. The germline CDR1 and CDR2 sequences are SGHDT and YYEEEE. The CDR3 is made up of 15 amino acids. CDR3 sequence reads: CASSLTPFSNQPQHF. In DNA, the CDR3 is TGTGCCAGCAGCTTGACGCCCTTTAGCAATCAGCCCCAGCATTTT. The whole variable domain, remainder taken from reference TRBV5-6 and TRBJ1-5, is DAGVTQSPTHLIKTRGQQVTLRCSPKSGHDTVSWYQQALGQGPQFIFQYYEEEERQRGNFPDRFSGHQFPNYSSELNVNALLLGDSALYLCASSLTPFSNQPQHFGDGTRLSIL.

The V gene is TRBV14, the J gene TRBJ2-5; maybe TRBD1 (6 bases). Germline V gives CDR1 SGHDN, CDR2 FVKESK. V was clipped by 1 base and J by 4 bases, with 16 bases between them. The CDR3 consists of 16 residues. The CDR3 nucleotides are TGTGCCAGCAGCCAAGCCCTCGCAACAGGGCGAGAGACCCAGTACTTC. Amino acids: CASSQALATGRETQYF.